The 18 T cell receptor beta chains listed next were all sequenced from one sample in a study of monozygotic twins with inflammatory bowel disease. TCRdb reprocessed the 5' RACE reads; each CDR3 protein has one entry and no DNA is given. This sample contains 150,000 to 200,000 distinct CDR3 sequences. The sample was blood. The receptors were gathered from a human donor with ulcerative colitis or Crohn's disease, or a healthy co-twin of an affected twin (not recorded which).

V usage is TRBV29-1 and J usage is TRBJ2-2; TCRdb selects TRBD2, and the lack of DNA leaves this call unchecked. Germline CDR1 and CDR2: SQVTM and ANQGSEA. The CDR3 loop spans 16 amino acids. This chain's CDR3 is CSIGLAGEKNTGELFF.

This sequence joins TRBV9 and TRBJ2-1; the TCRdb D gene call, TRBD1, has no DNA to confirm it. The germline CDR1 and CDR2 sequences are SGDLS and YYNGEE. This CDR3 is built from 17 residues. CDR3 loop: CASSPNYRDRGNVEQFF. Based on the CDR3 plus reference TRBV9 and TRBJ2-1, the full variable domain is DSGVTQTPKHLITATGQRVTLRCSPRSGDLSVYWYQQSLDQGLQFLIQYYNGEERAKGNILERFSAQQFPDLHSELNLSSLELGDSALYFCASSPNYRDRGNVEQFFGPGTRLTVL.

The CDR3 reads CASREVNTGELFF. The chain has TRBV12-3 or TRBV12-4 and TRBJ2-2; TCRdb calls TRBD2, which cannot be checked without DNA. This CDR3 has 13 amino acids.

This rearrangement joins TRBV7-6 to TRBJ1-1. CDR3 length: 13 residues. CDR1 is SGHVS and CDR2 is FNYEAQ in the germline V gene. CDR3: CASSSDGSIEAFF.

The chain carries TRBV27 and TRBJ2-1; TCRdb returns TRBD1, unconfirmable since there is no DNA. CDR3 length: 14 residues. Germline V CDR1 and CDR2: MNHEY, SMNVEV (reference sequence). CDR3 sequence: CASRRTAAGNEQFF.

The chain couples TRBV5-4 to TRBJ2-1. The CDR3 consists of 12 residues. Germline V CDR1 and CDR2: SGHNT, YYREEE (reference sequence). CDR3 in amino acids: CASSFSLNEQFF.

J is TRBJ2-1 and V is TRBV6-2 or TRBV6-3; TCRdb selects TRBD2, and the lack of DNA leaves this call unchecked. Germline-derived CDR1 and CDR2 are MNHEY and SVGEGT. The CDR3 is made up of 12 amino acids. This chain's CDR3 is CASSRLVPEQFF.

The chain is built from TRBV5-4 and TRBJ1-1; TCRdb names TRBD1, which stays unverified in the absence of DNA. CDR1 is SGHNT and CDR2 is YYREEE in the germline V gene (reference sequence). The CDR3 is 13 residues long. The chain's CDR3 is CASSKQGNTEAFF.

This chain joins TRBV6-1 and TRBJ1-3. The CDR3 has 15 residues. From germline, CDR1 is MNHNS and CDR2 SASEGT. CDR3 protein: CASNQDRNSGNTIYF.

This chain joins TRBV11-3 and TRBJ2-2; the D call from TCRdb, TRBD1, cannot be confirmed without DNA. From germline, CDR1 is SGHNT and CDR2 YENEEA. This CDR3 comprises 16 residues. CDR3: CASSLVGGVPAGELFF.

This chain links TRBV12-3 or TRBV12-4 with TRBJ1-1. The CDR3 contains 13 residues. The chain's CDR3 is CASSLVRWTEAFF.

V is TRBV10-2 and J is TRBJ2-3. Germline CDR1 and CDR2: WSHSY and SAAADI. CDR3 length: 11 amino acids. The CDR3 sequence: CASSEMDTQYF.

The chain has TRBV3-1 and TRBJ2-7. This CDR3 region has 14 residues. Germline CDR1 LGHDT, CDR2 YNNKEL (reference sequence). CDR3: CASSPLLVSNEQYF.

The V call is TRBV7-2, the J call TRBJ2-1; the D gene TCRdb calls, TRBD2, cannot be checked with no DNA. This CDR3 is built from 16 residues. CDR1 SGHTA and CDR2 FQGNSA come from the germline V gene. The CDR3 here is CASSPRTSGWGNEQFF.

The chain employs TRBV20-1 and TRBJ1-1; the TCRdb D gene call, TRBD1, has no DNA to confirm it. The CDR3 is 13 amino acids. From germline, CDR1 is DFQATT and CDR2 SNEGSKA (reference sequence). CDR3 region: CSAQRQVNTEAFF.

This chain uses TRBV5-1 with TRBJ2-1; the TCRdb D gene call, TRBD1, has no DNA to confirm it. Germline V gene lookup returns CDR1 SGHRS and CDR2 YFSETQ. The CDR3 has 15 residues. CDR3: CASSLPGREKDEQFF.

Here the CDR3 reads CASSYSSNEQFF. V is TRBV6-5 and J is TRBJ2-1. The germline CDR1 and CDR2 sequences are MNHEY and SVGAGI. The CDR3 loop spans 12 amino acids.

This chain uses TRBV7-2 with TRBJ2-1; TCRdb's D gene call, TRBD2, goes unchecked for lack of DNA. The CDR3 runs to 15 residues. From germline, CDR1 is SGHTA and CDR2 FQGNSA. CDR3 amino acids: CASSSGGVKSNEQFF.